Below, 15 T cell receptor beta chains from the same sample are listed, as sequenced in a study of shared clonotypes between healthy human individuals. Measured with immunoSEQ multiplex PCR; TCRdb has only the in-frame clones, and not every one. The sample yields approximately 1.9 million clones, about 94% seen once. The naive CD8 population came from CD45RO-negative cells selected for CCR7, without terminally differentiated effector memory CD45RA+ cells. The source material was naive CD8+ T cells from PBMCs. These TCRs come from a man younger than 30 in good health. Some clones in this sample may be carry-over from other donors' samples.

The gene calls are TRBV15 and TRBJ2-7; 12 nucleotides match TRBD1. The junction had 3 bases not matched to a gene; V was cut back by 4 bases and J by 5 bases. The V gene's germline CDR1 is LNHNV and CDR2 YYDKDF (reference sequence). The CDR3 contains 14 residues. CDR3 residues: CATSTGTGGDEQYF. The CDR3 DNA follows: TGTGCCACCAGCACCGGGACAGGGGGCGACGAGCAGTACTTC.

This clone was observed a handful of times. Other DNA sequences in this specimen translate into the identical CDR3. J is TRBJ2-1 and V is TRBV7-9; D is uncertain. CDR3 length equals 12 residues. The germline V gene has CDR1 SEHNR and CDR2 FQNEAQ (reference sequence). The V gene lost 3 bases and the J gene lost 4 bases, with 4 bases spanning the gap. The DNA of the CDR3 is TGTGCCAGCAGCTTGGGTTACAATGAGCAGTTCTTC. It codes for CASSLGYNEQFF.

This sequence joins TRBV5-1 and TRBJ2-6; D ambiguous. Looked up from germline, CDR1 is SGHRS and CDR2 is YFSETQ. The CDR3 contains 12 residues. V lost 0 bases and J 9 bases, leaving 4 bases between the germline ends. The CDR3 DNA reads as TGCGCCAGCAGCTTGGGAGGCAACGTCCTGACTTTC. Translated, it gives CASSLGGNVLTF.

The CDR3 protein is CASSYEARGTGELFF. The CDR3 nucleotides read TGCGCCAGCAGCTACGAGGCCAGGGGCACCGGGGAGCTGTTTTTT. V is TRBV5-1 and J is TRBJ2-2, with D perhaps matching TRBD1 (6 bases). CDR3 length: 15 residues. V shed 3 bases and J shed 4 bases, with 13 bases lying between them. Germline V gives CDR1 SGHRS, CDR2 YFSETQ.

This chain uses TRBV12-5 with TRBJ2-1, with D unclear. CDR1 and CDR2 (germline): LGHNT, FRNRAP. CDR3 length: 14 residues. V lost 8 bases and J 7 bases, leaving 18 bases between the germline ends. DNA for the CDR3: TGTGCTAGTCGTGGACCTTATCTAGGTAATGAGCAGTTCTTC. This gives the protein CASRGPYLGNEQFF.

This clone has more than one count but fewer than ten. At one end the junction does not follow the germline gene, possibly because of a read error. CDR3 bases: TGCGCCAGCAGTCCTGGACCAGTCCCGTTT. Its translation: CASSPGPVPF. V is TRBV4-3 and J is TRBJ2-2; D not resolved. Per germline, CDR1 LGHNA and CDR2 YSLEER. The CDR3 has 10 residues.

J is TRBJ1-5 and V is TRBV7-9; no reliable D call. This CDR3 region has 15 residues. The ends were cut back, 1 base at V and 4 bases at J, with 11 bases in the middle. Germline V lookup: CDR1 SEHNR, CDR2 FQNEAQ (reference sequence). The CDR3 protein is CASSLGGIWNQPQHF. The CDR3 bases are TGTGCCAGCAGCTTAGGAGGGATATGGAATCAGCCCCAGCATTTT.

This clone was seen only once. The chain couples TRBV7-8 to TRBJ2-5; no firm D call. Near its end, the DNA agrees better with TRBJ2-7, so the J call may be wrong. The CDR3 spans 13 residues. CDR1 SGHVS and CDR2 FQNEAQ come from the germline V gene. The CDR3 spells CASSFWRTYEQYF. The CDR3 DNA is TGTGCCAGCAGCTTCTGGCGAACCTACGAGCAGTACTTC.

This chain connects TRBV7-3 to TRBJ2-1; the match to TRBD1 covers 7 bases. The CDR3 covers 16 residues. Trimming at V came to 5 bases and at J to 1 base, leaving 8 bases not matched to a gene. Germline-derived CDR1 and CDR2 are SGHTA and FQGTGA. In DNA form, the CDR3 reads TGTGCCAGCAGCCCCAAAACAGGGGCTTCCTACAATGAGCAGTTCTTC. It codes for CASSPKTGASYNEQFF.

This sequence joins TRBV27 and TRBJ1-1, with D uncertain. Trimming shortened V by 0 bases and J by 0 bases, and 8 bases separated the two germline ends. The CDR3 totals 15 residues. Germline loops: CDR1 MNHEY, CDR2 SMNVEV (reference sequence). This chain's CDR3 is CASSLSGIMNTEAFF. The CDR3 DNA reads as TGTGCCAGCAGTTTATCGGGGATTATGAACACTGAAGCTTTCTTT.

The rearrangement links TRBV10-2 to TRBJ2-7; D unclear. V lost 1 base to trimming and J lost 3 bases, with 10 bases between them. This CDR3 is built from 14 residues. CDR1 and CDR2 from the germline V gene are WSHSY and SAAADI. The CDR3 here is CASSEFVGFYEQYF. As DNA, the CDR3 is TGCGCCAGCAGTGAGTTTGTGGGATTCTACGAGCAGTACTTC.

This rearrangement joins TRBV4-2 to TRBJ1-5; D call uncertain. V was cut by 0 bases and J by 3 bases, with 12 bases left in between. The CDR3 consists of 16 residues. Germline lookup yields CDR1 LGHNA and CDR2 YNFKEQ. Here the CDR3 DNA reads TGTGCCAGCAGCCAAGATCCGTCACAGACCAATCAGCCCCAGCATTTT. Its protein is CASSQDPSQTNQPQHF.

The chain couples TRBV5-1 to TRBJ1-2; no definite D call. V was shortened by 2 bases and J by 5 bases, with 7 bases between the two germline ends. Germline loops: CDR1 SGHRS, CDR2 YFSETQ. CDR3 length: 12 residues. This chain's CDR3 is CASSFAGYGYTF. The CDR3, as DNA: TGCGCCAGCAGCTTTGCGGGTTATGGCTACACCTTC.

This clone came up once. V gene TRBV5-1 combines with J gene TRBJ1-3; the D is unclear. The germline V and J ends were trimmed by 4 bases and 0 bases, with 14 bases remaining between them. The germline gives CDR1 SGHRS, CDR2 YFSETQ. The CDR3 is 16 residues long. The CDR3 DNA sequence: TGCGCCAGCAGCGCTACACTGGATCCCTCTGGAAACACCATATATTTT. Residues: CASSATLDPSGNTIYF.

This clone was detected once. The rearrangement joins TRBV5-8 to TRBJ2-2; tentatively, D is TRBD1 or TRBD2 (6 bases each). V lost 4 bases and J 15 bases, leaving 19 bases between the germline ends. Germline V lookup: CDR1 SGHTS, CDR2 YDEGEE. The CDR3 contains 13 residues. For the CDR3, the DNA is TGTGCCAGCAGCCGGGGACAACCCCGGAGGGTGTTTTTT. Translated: CASSRGQPRRVFF. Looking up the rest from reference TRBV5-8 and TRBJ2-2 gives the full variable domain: EAGVTQSPTHLIKTRGQQATLRCSPISGHTSVYWYQQALGLGLQFLLWYDEGEERNRGNFPPRFSGRQFPNYSSELNVNALELEDSALYLCASSRGQPRRVFFGEGSRLTVL.